The T cell receptor (beta chain) described here comes from a study of blood T cell repertoires in COVID-19. Donors were grouped by their self-reported clinical history. The germline V gene has CDR1 SGDLS and CDR2 YYNGEE. The CDR3 extends over 17 amino acids. V shed 0 bases and J 2 bases; nucleotides not matched to a gene: 7. Clones were sequenced by immunoSEQ multiplex PCR, and TCRdb holds only the in-frame ones, with some missing. The sample includes around 250,000 clones, just over 85% of them seen just once. This clonotype was sampled from a man aged 18 to 30 who had recovered from COVID-19. V is TRBV9 and J is TRBJ2-5; TRBD2 matches at 10 bases. Material: PBMCs or T cells enriched from blood (not recorded which). The CDR3 region is CASSVGISGGQQETQYF. The CDR3 coding sequence is TGTGCCAGCAGCGTAGGAATTAGCGGGGGGCAACAAGAGACCCAGTACTTC.